This TCR beta chain is drawn from a study of blood T cell repertoires in COVID-19. CDR1 and CDR2 (germline): SGDLS, YYNGEE. This CDR3 comprises 14 residues. V lost 4 bases and J lost 10; bases outside the gene matches: 10. Original handling: Nucleated cell number was recorded as an estimate derived from reference gene primer amplification. Assay used: immunoSEQ multiplex PCR; TCRdb lists only in-frame clones, some missing. The D gene and trimming were derived from the DNA, and the V and J assignments and clone size from that table. The data contain about 300,000 clones, around 91% of them seen just once; the ten biggest clones take up around 4.4%. Recruitment covered about two dozen US areas and drew participants whose ages spanned about 18 to 100 years. Categorization into cohorts depended on clinical history that participants reported.

Sequencing was carried out using PBMCs or T cells enriched from blood (not recorded which). The V call is TRBV9, the J call TRBJ1-1; 10 bases are a match to TRBD1. The source of this sequence is a woman younger than 30 with acute COVID-19. DNA of the CDR3: TGTGCCAGCAGCTTCAGGGACAGGGGAGGACCAGCTTTCTTT. It specifies CASSFRDRGGPAFF.